One and the same sample provided the 21 T cell receptor beta chains below, sequenced in a study of glioma-infiltrating T cells after dendritic cell vaccination. The data were produced by immunoSEQ multiplex PCR, yet TCRdb's version contains in-frame clones alone and is incomplete. Of 85,000 or so clones in the sample, around 84% are singletons; the top ten hold about 9.3%. The sample's time point: after dendritic cell vaccination, including at tumor progression/relapse. The sample here was blood, taken after dendritic cell vaccination. These receptor sequences come from a human donor with glioblastoma.

The chain combines TRBV14 with TRBJ2-7; tentatively, D is TRBD2 (5 bases). Germline CDR1 reads SGHDN; CDR2 reads FVKESK. This CDR3 region has 12 residues. The V gene lost 5 bases and the J gene lost 3 bases, with 8 bases spanning the gap. Here the CDR3 reads CASSIEGYEQYF. The CDR3 coding sequence is TGTGCCAGCAGCATTGAGGGCTACGAGCAGTACTTC. The whole variable domain, filled in from reference TRBV14 and TRBJ2-7, reads EAGVTQFPSHSVIEKGQTVTLRCDPISGHDNLYWYRRVMGKEIKFLLHFVKESKQDESGMPNNRFLAERTGGTYSTLKVQPAELEDSGVYFCASSIEGYEQYFGPGTRLTVT.

This chain uses TRBV6-5 with TRBJ2-1; D gene unclear. V was clipped by 0 bases and J by 5 bases, with 11 bases between them. In germline, CDR1 is MNHEY, CDR2 SVGAGI. The CDR3 is 15 amino acids. The CDR3 spells CASSYSIEGDNEQFF. In nucleotides, the CDR3 is TGTGCCAGCAGTTACTCGATAGAAGGAGACAATGAGCAGTTCTTC.

The chain joins TRBV29-1 to TRBJ1-1; maybe TRBD1 (5 bases). V dropped 6 bases and J dropped 1 base, with 18 bases sitting between them. CDR1 SQVTM and CDR2 ANQGSEA come from the germline V gene. The CDR3 is 15 amino acids. As DNA, the CDR3 is TGCAGCGTAGACCCGGGACTTCTAAGGAACACTGAAGCTTTCTTT. Translating gives CSVDPGLLRNTEAFF.

This sequence joins TRBV9 and TRBJ2-2, with D possibly TRBD2 on 5 matching bases. This CDR3 has 17 residues. Trimming took 4 bases from V and 5 from J, leaving 21 bases between them. The germline CDR1 and CDR2 sequences are SGDLS and YYNGEE. CDR3 sequence: CASSLDPTRGVTGELFF. CDR3 nucleotide sequence: TGTGCCAGCAGCCTGGACCCGACACGGGGAGTTACCGGGGAGCTGTTTTTT.

This chain links TRBV11-2 with TRBJ2-7, with 8 bases lining up with TRBD1. The CDR3 contains 14 residues. Germline CDR1 SGHAT, CDR2 FQNNGV. Unmatched junction bases numbered 9, after V lost 5 bases and J lost 6 bases. The CDR3 region has the DNA TGTGCCAGCAGCCCCAGGACAGGGCTCGGCGAGCAGTACTTC. This translates into CASSPRTGLGEQYF.

The chain carries TRBV10-3 and TRBJ1-2; TRBD1 is a possible D gene (5 bases). CDR1 is ENHRY and CDR2 is SYGVKD in the germline V gene. The germline V and J ends were trimmed by 7 bases and 4 bases, with 16 bases remaining between them. The length of the CDR3 is 14 residues. The CDR3 loop reads CAITDQGGLYGYTF. CDR3 nucleotide sequence: TGTGCCATCACCGATCAGGGAGGACTCTATGGCTACACCTTC.

This clone appeared a few times. The V and J genes are TRBV9 and TRBJ2-5; D is possibly TRBD1 (5 bases). Germline CDR1 is SGDLS and CDR2 is YYNGEE. Between the trimmed V and J ends, which lost 4 bases and 1 base, there was a span of 11 bases. The CDR3 loop spans 14 amino acids. The CDR3 DNA is TGTGCCAGCAGCTTCGGACACGGCCAAGAGACCCAGTACTTC. Encoded protein: CASSFGHGQETQYF.

V usage is TRBV19 and J usage is TRBJ1-4; D is unresolved. V dropped 0 bases and J dropped 7 bases, with 9 bases sitting between them. The CDR3 has 14 amino acids. The germline CDR1 and CDR2 sequences are LNHDA and SQIVND (reference sequence). CDR3 amino acids: CASSIDLQLEKLFF. The DNA for the CDR3 is TGTGCCAGTAGTATAGATTTACAGCTTGAAAAACTGTTTTTT.

This clone was detected only once. The gene calls are TRBV7-9 and TRBJ2-3; weak D call: TRBD1 (5 bases). This CDR3 comprises 15 residues. The ends were cut back, 5 bases at V and 0 bases at J, with 12 bases in the middle. Germline CDR1 and CDR2: SEHNR and FQNEAQ (reference sequence). The CDR3 sequence is CASSRDSPSTDTQYF. DNA of the CDR3: TGTGCCAGCAGCCGAGACAGTCCTAGCACAGATACGCAGTATTTT.

The table lists this clone with a few counts. The CDR3 region is CASSLGPVTGVEKLFF. CDR3 bases: TGTGCCAGCAGCTTGGGGCCGGTGACAGGGGTCGAAAAACTGTTTTTT. The chain carries TRBV5-6 and TRBJ1-4, with TRBD1 matching 8 bases. J lost 8 bases, V lost 0 bases, and 9 bases had no gene match. Germline assignment: CDR1 SGHDT and CDR2 YYEEEE. The CDR3 consists of 16 residues.

The chain is built from TRBV29-1 and TRBJ2-1; TRBD1 matches at 7 bases. Germline V gives CDR1 SQVTM, CDR2 ANQGSEA. This CDR3 has 14 residues. With 2 bases clipped from V and 9 bases from J, the junction kept 10 bases outside the gene matches. CDR3 coding DNA: TGCAGCGTTGAATTAACAGGGGTTTGGGGTGAGCAGTTCTTC. Amino acids: CSVELTGVWGEQFF.

The sample holds one count of this clone. The chain carries TRBV7-9 and TRBJ2-7; D may be TRBD1 (6 bases). Per germline, CDR1 SEHNR and CDR2 FQNEAQ (reference sequence). This CDR3 has 13 residues. The V and J ends lost 6 bases and 5 bases respectively, with 14 bases between them. The CDR3 nucleotides are TGTGCCAGCAGTCAGGGACAATTCCACGAGCAGTACTTC. It translates to CASSQGQFHEQYF.

The V and J genes are TRBV15 and TRBJ1-1; D unclear. Trimming pared 0 bases from V and 6 bases from J, leaving 14 bases between. The germline gives CDR1 LNHNV, CDR2 YYDKDF (reference sequence). The CDR3 runs 15 residues. The CDR3 coding sequence is TGTGCCACCAGCAGAGACCCCCGGTATGGGCCTGAAGCTTTCTTT. Its translation is CATSRDPRYGPEAFF.

The chain uses TRBV2 and TRBJ2-2, with D uncertain. The V and J ends lost 2 bases and 0 bases respectively, with 7 bases between them. Germline V gene data show CDR1 as SNHLY and CDR2 as FYNNEI. The CDR3 is made up of 15 amino acids. CDR3 protein: CASSELLPNTGELFF. The CDR3 coding sequence is TGTGCCAGCAGTGAACTCCTTCCGAACACCGGGGAGCTGTTTTTT.

V is TRBV7-2 and J is TRBJ2-7, with 8 bases lining up with TRBD1. J gave up 1 base and V 3 bases, and 5 bases lay outside the gene matches. The CDR3 extends over 15 amino acids. The germline V gene has CDR1 SGHTA and CDR2 FQGNSA. The DNA for the CDR3 is TGTGCCAGCAGCTTCCTAGGACAGGGTTCCTACGAGCAGTACTTC. Protein: CASSFLGQGSYEQYF.

The chain uses TRBV18 and TRBJ2-7; 10 nucleotides align to TRBD1. The CDR3 extends over 15 amino acids. V lost 5 bases and J lost 3; bases outside the gene matches: 7. Germline V gene sequence: CDR1 KGHSH, CDR2 LQKENI. The CDR3 nucleotides are TGTGCCAGCTCATTACGGGACAGGGGACTCTACGAGCAGTACTTC. It is translated as CASSLRDRGLYEQYF.

V usage is TRBV7-2 and J usage is TRBJ2-5, with TRBD2 identical over 11 bases. The CDR3 runs 17 residues. CDR1 and CDR2 from the germline V gene are SGHTA and FQGNSA. The ends lost 5 bases at V and 1 base at J; junction bases unmatched: 9. As DNA, the CDR3 is TGTGCCAGCAGCCTGGCCTCTAGCGGGGGGCCCCAAGAGACCCAGTACTTC. Its translation: CASSLASSGGPQETQYF.

The chain recombines TRBV11-2 with TRBJ1-1; 7 bases match TRBD1. Germline trimming cut 1 base from V and 1 base from J; bases unmatched to any gene: 0. Germline V gene lookup returns CDR1 SGHAT and CDR2 FQNNGV. This CDR3 has 14 residues. DNA of the CDR3: TGTGCCAGCAGCTTAGGACAGGGGAACACTGAAGCTTTCTTT. This gives the protein CASSLGQGNTEAFF.

The rearrangement joins TRBV29-1 to TRBJ2-7; weak D call: TRBD2 (6 bases). Germline V gives CDR1 SQVTM, CDR2 ANQGSEA. The V gene lost 4 bases and the J gene lost 3 bases, with 10 bases spanning the gap. CDR3 size: 12 residues. For the CDR3, the DNA is TGCAGCGTTGGCGGGGATGGCTACGAGCAGTACTTC. Its translation is CSVGGDGYEQYF.

The chain employs TRBV5-1 and TRBJ2-5; D possibly corresponds to TRBD1 (5 bases). The germline CDR1 and CDR2 sequences are SGHRS and YFSETQ. With 4 bases removed from V and 4 bases from J, the gap between germline ends came to 20 bases. The CDR3 runs to 16 residues. This CDR3 is CASSLPQGTKGETQYF. As DNA, the CDR3 is TGCGCCAGCAGCCTACCCCAGGGTACCAAGGGAGAGACCCAGTACTTC.

The chain carries TRBV27 and TRBJ2-2; TRBD1 agrees at 9 bases. Germline-derived CDR1 and CDR2 are MNHEY and SMNVEV (reference sequence). The V and J ends lost 2 bases and 7 bases, in that order; junction bases with no gene match: 8. The CDR3 has 16 amino acids. The chain's CDR3 is CASSLPSGQGGGELFF. In DNA form, the CDR3 reads TGTGCCAGCAGTTTACCCTCGGGACAGGGCGGCGGGGAGCTGTTTTTT.